Reported below is one T cell receptor beta chain. Its target is unknown. Amplification of TCR alpha and beta CDR3 regions from RNA used iRepertoire nested multiplex PCR. For one-step reverse transcription and amplification, 100-400 ng of tissue mRNA or PBMC total RNA was used. TCRdb reprocessed the multiplex PCR reads via MiXCR and lists one record per CDR3 protein. The sample lists about 180,000 distinct CDR3 sequences; approximately 40% were seen once. This entry comes from a study of glioma-infiltrating T cells. Study findings and constraints: Very few CDR3 sequences were shared between tissue and blood. Gliomas, especially low-grade, showed above-expected tissue-blood divergence; non-neoplastic patients showed below.

From germline, CDR1 is SGHTA and CDR2 FQGNSA. This CDR3 has 15 amino acids. V dropped 3 bases and J dropped 0 bases, with 8 bases sitting between them. The receptor's source is a human donor with low-grade glioma or glioblastoma, undergoing nonglioma brain surgery, or in good health (not recorded which). The rearrangement links TRBV7-2 to TRBJ1-4; D remains ambiguous. Material for sequencing was glioma tissue, nonneoplastic brain tissue, or PBMCs (not recorded which). The CDR3 nucleotides are TGTGCCAGCAGCTTTGGAGACGCAACTAATGAAAAACTGTTTTTT. Its translation is CASSFGDATNEKLFF.